This entry is about one TCR beta chain. The target antigen is unknown. This may come from a read error, since a much larger clone is one base off. TCRdb re-called the RT-PCR reads with MiXCR, one entry per CDR3 protein. In the table there are more than 700,000 distinct CDR3 sequences, around 20% of which are singletons. CDR3 length: 15 amino acids. In germline, CDR1 is SGDLS, CDR2 YYNGEE. V lost 3 bases, J lost 3 bases, and 6 bases stayed unmatched. These data are taken from a study of response to subunit inactivated influenza vaccine. General study results and limits: Few additional T cells are recruited per seasonal influenza vaccination, authors suggested.

This sequence joins TRBV9 and TRBJ2-1, with 7 bases matching TRBD2. The sequence was collected from a man aged 45-65 years who received an inactivated influenza vaccine. This specimen consisted of PBMCs from blood, obtained 4 to 6 days after vaccination. CDR3 sequence (DNA): TGTGCCAGCAGCGCCCCCGGGACTATCTACAATGAGCAGTTCTTC. The encoded protein is CASSAPGTIYNEQFF.